This passage covers 21 T cell receptor beta chains from one sample sequenced in a study of radiation and T cells in renal cell carcinoma. Sequenced by immunoSEQ multiplex PCR; TCRdb stores in-frame clones only, minus some. The sample contains approximately 100,000 clones, around 88% of which appear only once. Documented time point: baseline pretreatment blood. Treatment meaning: 15 Gy SBRT to primary tumor, nephrectomy 4 weeks later. The sequences come from blood, collected from a patient whose treatment included radiotherapy and nephrectomy. All receptors come from a man aged 45-65 years with renal cell carcinoma.

This chain joins TRBV7-9 and TRBJ2-3, with 7 nucleotides matching TRBD2. Germline values: CDR1 SEHNR, CDR2 FQNEAQ (reference sequence). There are 13 residues in the CDR3. The junction had 3 bases not matched to a gene; V was cut back by 8 bases and J by 1 base. As DNA, the CDR3 is TGTGCCAGCGAACGGGGGGGCACAGATACGCAGTATTTT. As protein: CASERGGTDTQYF.

The chain uses TRBV6-5 and TRBJ1-4, with D possibly TRBD1 on 5 matching bases. Germline CDR1 and CDR2: MNHEY and SVGAGI. The length of the CDR3 is 12 residues. The V end lost 5 bases, the J end lost 15 bases, and 16 bases lay between the germline ends. The CDR3 protein is CASSPQVPFMFF. The CDR3 DNA reads as TGTGCCAGCAGTCCACAGGTGCCCTTTATGTTTTTT.

The chain combines TRBV10-3 with TRBJ2-3, with 10 bases fitting TRBD2. CDR1 and CDR2 (germline): ENHRY, SYGVKD. CDR3 size: 13 residues. J gave up 1 base and V 10 bases, and 2 bases lay outside the gene matches. The CDR3 here is CATGLAGTDTQYF. DNA for the CDR3: TGTGCCACCGGACTAGCGGGCACAGATACGCAGTATTTT.

The CDR3 is CASSWGQGGYEQYF. The CDR3 nucleotides are TGCGCCAGCAGCTGGGGACAGGGGGGTTACGAGCAGTACTTC. The J gene is TRBJ2-7, the V gene TRBV5-1; 11 bases agree with TRBD1. This CDR3 comprises 14 residues. With 3 bases clipped from V and 4 bases from J, the junction kept 3 bases outside the gene matches. Germline CDR1 SGHRS, CDR2 YFSETQ.

This sequence joins TRBV5-1 and TRBJ2-6; D not certain. The CDR3 length is 16 residues. CDR1 is SGHRS and CDR2 is YFSETQ in the germline V gene. Trimming removed 4 bases at V and 3 bases at J, with 14 bases between. The CDR3 DNA follows: TGCGCCAGCAGCCTCGACCCGCTAGGTGGGGCCAACGTCCTGACTTTC. It encodes CASSLDPLGGANVLTF.

The chain employs TRBV27 and TRBJ2-3, with D possibly TRBD2 on 5 matching bases. Per the germline V gene, CDR1 is MNHEY and CDR2 is SMNVEV (reference sequence). The CDR3 totals 14 residues. The V gene lost 10 bases and the J gene lost 2 bases, with 16 bases spanning the gap. CDR3 in amino acids: CATKRGQPTDTQYF. Written as DNA, the CDR3 is TGTGCCACCAAACGAGGGCAGCCCACAGATACGCAGTATTTT.

The chain has TRBV5-5 and TRBJ2-7, with D perhaps matching TRBD1 (6 bases). Germline CDR1 reads SGHKS; CDR2 reads YYEKEE (reference sequence). The germline V and J ends were trimmed by 4 bases and 7 bases, with 15 bases remaining between them. The CDR3 totals 13 residues. The CDR3: CASSGNTGIEQYF. The CDR3 DNA sequence: TGTGCCAGCAGCGGAAATACAGGGATAGAGCAGTACTTC.

The J gene is TRBJ2-7, the V gene TRBV5-1; 12 bases map to TRBD2. J lost 2 bases, V lost 4 bases, and 10 bases had no gene match. CDR1 and CDR2 from the germline V gene are SGHRS and YFSETQ. The CDR3 contains 17 residues. CDR3 loop: CASSQRLAGVIPYEQYF. In DNA, the CDR3 is TGCGCCAGCAGCCAAAGACTAGCGGGAGTGATACCCTACGAGCAGTACTTC. Complete variable domain (other parts from reference TRBV5-1 and TRBJ2-7): KAGVTQTPRYLIKTRGQQVTLSCSPISGHRSVSWYQQTPGQGLQFLFEYFSETQRNKGNFPGRFSGRQFSNSRSEMNVSTLELGDSALYLCASSQRLAGVIPYEQYFGPGTRLTVT.

About this clone: One end of the junction is discordant with germline, which a read error may explain. This rearrangement joins TRBV7-7 to TRBJ2-5; D not resolved. The CDR3 spans 13 residues. CDR1 and CDR2 from the germline V gene are SSHAT and FNYEAQ (reference sequence). CDR3: CASSALAQETQYF. CDR3 in DNA: TGTGCTAGCAGCGCACTGGCACAAGAGACCCAGTACTTC. Variable domain in full (rest from reference TRBV7-7 and TRBJ2-5): GAGVSQSPRYKVTKRGQDVTLRCDPISSHATLYWYQQALGQGPEFLTYFNYEAQPDKSGLPSDRFSAERPEGSISTLTIQRTEQRDSAMYRCASSALAQETQYFGPGTRLLVL.

The chain links TRBV28 to TRBJ2-7, with D unresolved. The CDR3 sequence is 12 residues long. The germline CDR1 and CDR2 sequences are MDHEN and SYDVKM. The germline V and J ends were trimmed by 7 bases and 0 bases, with 7 bases remaining between them. CDR3 nucleotides: TGTGCCAGCAAAGAGTTCTCCTACGAGCAGTACTTC. Its translation: CASKEFSYEQYF.

V and J are TRBV2 and TRBJ2-7; D is possibly TRBD2 (6 bases). The CDR3 has 15 amino acids. CDR1 is SNHLY, CDR2 FYNNEI, per germline. Trimming shortened V by 6 bases and J by 0 bases, and 15 bases separated the two germline ends. CDR3 DNA sequence: TGTGCCAGCAGCTCGGGACTCCAGATCTCCTACGAGCAGTACTTC. Protein sequence: CASSSGLQISYEQYF.

This rearrangement joins TRBV5-6 to TRBJ2-5; 8 bases line up with TRBD2. CDR1 and CDR2 from the germline V gene are SGHDT and YYEEEE. CDR3 length: 15 residues. Germline trimming cut 0 bases from V and 5 bases from J; bases unmatched to any gene: 6. Here the CDR3 reads CASSLVRGGPETQYF. The CDR3, as DNA: TGTGCCAGCAGCTTGGTTCGGGGGGGCCCGGAGACCCAGTACTTC.

The chain is built from TRBV5-4 and TRBJ2-7; 11 bases are a match to TRBD2. This CDR3 contains 15 residues. Unmatched junction bases numbered 5, after V lost 4 bases and J lost 2 bases. Germline loops: CDR1 SGHNT, CDR2 YYREEE (reference sequence). This CDR3 reads CASSTGTSGTYEQYF. In nucleotides, the CDR3 is TGTGCCAGCAGCACAGGGACTAGCGGAACCTACGAGCAGTACTTC.

The J gene is TRBJ1-1, the V gene TRBV7-9; D unresolved. Trimming left V 5 bases short and J 7 bases short, with 20 bases between. CDR3 size: 15 residues. CDR1 is SEHNR, CDR2 FQNEAQ, per germline (reference sequence). CDR3 residues: CASSENKEQGIEAFF. The CDR3 bases are TGTGCCAGCAGCGAAAACAAGGAACAAGGGATTGAAGCTTTCTTT.

The J gene is TRBJ1-3, the V gene TRBV27; D remains ambiguous. Trimming took 6 bases from V and 4 from J, leaving 16 bases between them. Germline CDR1 is MNHEY and CDR2 is SMNVEV (reference sequence). The CDR3 is made up of 15 amino acids. The CDR3, as DNA: TGTGCCAGCAGGCCCGCGGCCCCCCGGGGAAACACCATATATTTT. It is translated as CASRPAAPRGNTIYF.

This clone was seen once. The chain carries TRBV6-6 and TRBJ2-5; 11 nucleotides agree with TRBD1. Trimming cost V 8 bases and J 4 bases; bases outside gene matches: 3. Germline-derived CDR1 and CDR2 are MNHNY and SVGAGI (reference sequence). The CDR3 extends over 13 amino acids. CDR3 loop: CASGQGASETQYF. The CDR3 DNA reads as TGTGCCAGCGGACAGGGGGCTTCAGAGACCCAGTACTTC.

The chain employs TRBV15 and TRBJ2-7; D is undetermined. V was pared by 0 bases and J by 6 bases, with 9 bases between. The germline V gene encodes CDR1 LNHNV and CDR2 YYDKDF (reference sequence). The CDR3 length is 13 residues. The DNA for the CDR3 is TGTGCCACCAGCAGAGATTTGGGCCGCGAGCAGTACTTC. Its translation is CATSRDLGREQYF.

The chain has TRBV28 and TRBJ1-3; the match to TRBD1 covers 8 bases. The CDR3 contains 15 residues. CDR1 and CDR2 from the germline V gene are MDHEN and SYDVKM. Trimming cost V 6 bases and J 4 bases; bases outside gene matches: 8. The CDR3 nucleotides are TGTGCCAGCAGCTCCGGACAGGGTACGGGAAACACCATATATTTT. Amino acids: CASSSGQGTGNTIYF.

The gene calls are TRBV2 and TRBJ2-7; 11 bases fit TRBD1. V shed 6 bases, J shed 5 bases, and the junction held 6 bases outside the gene matches. CDR3 size: 14 residues. Looked up from germline, CDR1 is SNHLY and CDR2 is FYNNEI. CDR3 sequence: CASRAGTGGDEQYF. The CDR3 DNA sequence: TGTGCCAGCAGGGCCGGGACAGGGGGAGACGAGCAGTACTTC.

V gene TRBV5-1 combines with J gene TRBJ2-7, with 12 positions matching TRBD1. The germline V gene has CDR1 SGHRS and CDR2 YFSETQ. Losses at the gene ends were 4 bases for V and 5 bases for J; bases not matched to a gene: 13. The CDR3 covers 17 residues. The CDR3, as DNA: TGCGCCAGCAGCATGGATCCGGGACAGGGGGCGCGGAACGAGCAGTACTTC. This gives the protein CASSMDPGQGARNEQYF.

The J gene is TRBJ2-5, the V gene TRBV5-1; 8 positions match TRBD2. CDR1 and CDR2 (germline): SGHRS, YFSETQ. With 4 bases clipped from V and 1 base from J, the junction kept 9 bases outside the gene matches. The CDR3 sequence is 16 residues long. CDR3 amino acids: CASSPRVAGFQETQYF. As DNA, the CDR3 is TGCGCCAGCAGCCCCCGGGTAGCGGGGTTCCAAGAGACCCAGTACTTC.